This T cell receptor beta chain is from a study of human T cells and chemical hapten exposure. Time point meaning: patch test 1, 2 weeks after DPC sensitization. As for treatment: therapeutic diphenylcyclopropenone sensitization with weekly scalp DPC. MiXCR, run by TCRdb on the RACE reads, gives a single entry per CDR3 protein. The table shows roughly 180,000 distinct CDR3 sequences, with 20% to 25% occurring only once. The V gene end was trimmed by 7 bases and the J gene end by 2 bases; junction bases not matched to a gene: 7. There are 15 residues in the CDR3. The chain carries TRBV12-3 or TRBV12-4 and TRBJ2-1; 8 bases agree with TRBD2. This TCR was sampled from a woman aged 50 to 60 with alopecia areata. Some clones in this sample may be carry-over from other donors' samples. The material was whole blood, obtained in connection with sensitization to the hapten diphenylcyclopropenone (DPC). Here the CDR3 DNA reads TGTGCCAGCACCGATCTAGCGGGTCCCTACAATGAGCAGTTCTTC. Its translation is CASTDLAGPYNEQFF.